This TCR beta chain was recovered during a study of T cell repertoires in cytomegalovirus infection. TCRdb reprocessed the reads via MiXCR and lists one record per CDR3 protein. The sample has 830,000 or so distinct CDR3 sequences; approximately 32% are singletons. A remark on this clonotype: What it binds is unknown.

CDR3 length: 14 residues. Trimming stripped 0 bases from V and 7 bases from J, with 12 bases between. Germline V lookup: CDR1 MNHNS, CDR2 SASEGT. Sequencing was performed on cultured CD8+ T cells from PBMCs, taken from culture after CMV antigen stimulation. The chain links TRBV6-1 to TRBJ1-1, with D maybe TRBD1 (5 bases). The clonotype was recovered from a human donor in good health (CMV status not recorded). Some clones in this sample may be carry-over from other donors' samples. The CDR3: CASSEAGGVGEAFF. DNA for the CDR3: TGTGCCAGCAGTGAAGCGGGGGGGGTTGGTGAAGCTTTCTTT.